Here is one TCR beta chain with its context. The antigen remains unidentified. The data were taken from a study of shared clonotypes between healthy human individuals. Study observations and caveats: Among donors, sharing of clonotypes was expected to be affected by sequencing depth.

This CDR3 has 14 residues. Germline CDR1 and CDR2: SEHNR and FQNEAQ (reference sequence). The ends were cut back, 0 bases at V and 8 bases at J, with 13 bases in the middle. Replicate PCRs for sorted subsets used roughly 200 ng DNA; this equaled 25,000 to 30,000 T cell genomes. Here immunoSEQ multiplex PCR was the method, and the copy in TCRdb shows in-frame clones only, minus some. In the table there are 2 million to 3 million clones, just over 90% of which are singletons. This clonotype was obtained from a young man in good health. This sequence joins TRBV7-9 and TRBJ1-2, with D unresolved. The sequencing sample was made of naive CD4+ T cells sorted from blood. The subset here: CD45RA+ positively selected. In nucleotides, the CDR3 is TGTGCCAGCAGCTTAGCTTCCGGGCTCGGGGGCTACACCTTC. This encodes CASSLASGLGGYTF. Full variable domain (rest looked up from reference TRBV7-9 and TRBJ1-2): DTGVSQNPRHKITKRGQNVTFRCDPISEHNRLYWYRQTLGQGPEFLTYFQNEAQLEKSRLLSDRFSAERPKGSFSTLEIQRTEQGDSAMYLCASSLASGLGGYTFGSGTRLTVV.